A selection of T cell receptor beta chains follows, all from one sample in a study of regulatory T cells in long-lasting Graves disease. One entry per CDR3 protein, called by TCRdb with MiXCR from the multiplex PCR reads. This table has approximately 540,000 distinct CDR3 sequences, around 12% appearing once. These data also formed part of another study, on T cells in Graves' hyperthyroidism and ophthalmopathy.

Material: peripheral blood mononuclear cells (PBMCs), obtained at new diagnosis, from a patient treated with antithyroid drugs. All receptors derive from a woman aged 25 to 39 with Graves disease. CDR3s include the opening cysteine and the closing phenylalanine or tryptophan. A D gene is named only where the DNA matches it firmly. The size field is filled for only some rows; it gives once, few, many or a size class.

CDR3 protein,CDR3 DNA,V gene,D gene,J gene,clone size
CASSLLTPGTGWQVGNSPLHF,TGTGCCAGCAGCTTATTGACCCCCGGGACAGGGTGGCAAGTAGGTAATTCACCCCTCCACTTT,TRBV7-8,TRBD1,TRBJ1-6,NA
CASTLGAISSTDTQYF,TGTGCCAGCACCCTAGGGGCTATTTCTAGCACAGATACGCAGTATTTT,TRBV11-2,NA,TRBJ2-3,many
CASSLVRPGTEAFF,TGTGCCAGCAGCTTAGTCAGGCCGGGCACTGAAGCTTTCTTT,TRBV7-2,NA,TRBJ1-1,many
CATSDPGRRPGGSYNEQFF,TGTGCCACCAGTGACCCCGGGAGGCGGCCGGGGGGCTCCTACAATGAGCAGTTCTTC,TRBV24-1,TRBD2,TRBJ2-1,few
CASSILGVNQPQHF,TGTGCCAGTAGTATCCTGGGGGTCAATCAGCCCCAGCATTTT,TRBV19,NA,TRBJ1-5,few
CSATRGAMNTEAFF,TGCAGTGCCACGAGGGGGGCCATGAACACTGAAGCTTTCTTT,TRBV20-1,NA,TRBJ1-1,many
CASSVGGLAGVPGYNEQFF,TGTGCCAGCAGCGTAGGGGGTCTAGCGGGAGTACCGGGGTACAATGAGCAGTTCTTC,TRBV9,TRBD2,TRBJ2-1,many
CASRIFRGEYNEQFF,TGTGCCAGTCGAATTTTTCGGGGGGAATACAATGAGCAGTTCTTC,TRBV13,TRBD2,TRBJ2-1,few
CAWSVGLPGTDTQYF,TGTGCCTGGAGTGTAGGCCTACCCGGCACAGATACGCAGTATTTT,TRBV30,NA,TRBJ2-3,NA
CASSLNPTDTQYF,TGTGCCAGCAGCTTGAATCCTACGGATACGCAGTATTTT,TRBV11-2,NA,TRBJ2-3,NA
CASSLVQRTGANVLTF,TGTGCCAGCAGCTTAGTACAGAGGACAGGGGCCAACGTCCTGACTTTC,TRBV11-1,NA,TRBJ2-6,NA
CASPARGEKLFF,TGTGCCAGCCCGGCCAGAGGCGAAAAACTGTTTTTT,TRBV5-8,NA,TRBJ1-4,many
CASSIPREGETQYF,TGTGCCAGTAGTATTCCCAGGGAAGGGGAGACCCAGTACTTC,TRBV19,NA,TRBJ2-5,many
CAISESSGGEQYF,TGTGCCATCAGTGAGTCGAGTGGGGGGGAGCAGTACTTC,TRBV10-3,NA,TRBJ2-7,many
CAWTLGGRLNTEAFF,TGTGCCTGGACCCTAGGTGGCCGTCTGAACACTGAAGCTTTCTTT,TRBV30,NA,TRBJ1-1,many
CATKATGVLEQYF,TGTGCCACCAAAGCAACGGGAGTTCTCGAGCAGTACTTC,TRBV27,NA,TRBJ2-7,many
CASIPTHGGRYNEQYF,TGTGCCAGCATCCCAACTCATGGCGGGAGATATAACGAGCAGTACTTC,TRBV3-1,TRBD2,TRBJ2-7,many
CASSILAGDYEQYF,TGTGCCAGCAGCATACTAGCGGGAGACTACGAGCAGTACTTC,TRBV6-1,TRBD2,TRBJ2-7,NA
CSARDRENYGYTF,TGCAGTGCCCGGGACAGGGAAAACTATGGCTACACCTTC,TRBV20-1,TRBD1,TRBJ1-2,NA
CASSIGLVGTGELFF,TGTGCCAGTAGTATAGGACTAGTCGGCACCGGGGAGCTGTTTTTT,TRBV19,NA,TRBJ2-2,few
CASSWGEGVLQPQHF,TGTGCCAGCAGTTGGGGAGAGGGGGTGCTTCAGCCCCAGCATTTT,TRBV28,NA,TRBJ1-5,many
CASSGRGGTHEQYF,TGTGCCAGCAGTGGACGGGGGGGGACCCACGAGCAGTACTTC,TRBV6-1,TRBD2,TRBJ2-7,many
CASSKGRDYEQYF,TGTGCCAGCAGCAAGGGACGGGACTACGAGCAGTACTTC,TRBV11-2,NA,TRBJ2-7,many
CASSSPTGGNSPLHF,TGTGCCAGCAGCTCCCCGACAGGGGGTAATTCACCCCTCCACTTT,TRBV13,TRBD1,TRBJ1-6,NA
CASSIGHQETQYF,TGTGCCAGTAGTATTGGGCACCAAGAGACCCAGTACTTC,TRBV19,NA,TRBJ2-5,many
CASSQRRDLQETQYF,TGTGCCAGCAGCCAACGAAGGGATTTGCAAGAGACCCAGTACTTC,TRBV3-1,NA,TRBJ2-5,NA
CASRRQLRGGELFF,TGTGCCAGTAGAAGACAGCTCAGGGGCGGGGAGCTGTTTTTT,TRBV19,NA,TRBJ2-2,few
CASMRDTEAFF,TGTGCCAGCATGAGGGACACTGAAGCTTTCTTT,TRBV6-1,NA,TRBJ1-1,few